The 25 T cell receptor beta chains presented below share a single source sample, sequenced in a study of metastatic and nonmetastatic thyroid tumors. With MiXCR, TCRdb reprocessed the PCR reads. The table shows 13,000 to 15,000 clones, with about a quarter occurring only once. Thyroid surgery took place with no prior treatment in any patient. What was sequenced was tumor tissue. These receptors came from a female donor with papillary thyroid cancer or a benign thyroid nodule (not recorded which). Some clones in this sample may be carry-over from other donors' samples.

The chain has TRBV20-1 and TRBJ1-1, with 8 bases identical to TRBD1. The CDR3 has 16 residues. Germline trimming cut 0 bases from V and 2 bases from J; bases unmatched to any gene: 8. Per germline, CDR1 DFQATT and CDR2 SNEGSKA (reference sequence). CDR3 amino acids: CSARDITTGGNTEAFF. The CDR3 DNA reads TGCAGTGCTAGAGACATAACAACAGGGGGTAACACTGAAGCTTTCTTT.

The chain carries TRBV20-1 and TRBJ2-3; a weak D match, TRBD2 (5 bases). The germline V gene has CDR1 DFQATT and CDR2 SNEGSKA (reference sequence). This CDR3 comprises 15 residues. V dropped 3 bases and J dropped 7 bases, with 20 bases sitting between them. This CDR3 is CSARPPDSGRYTQYF. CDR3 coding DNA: TGCAGTGCTAGGCCCCCGGACTCCGGACGTTATACGCAGTATTTT.

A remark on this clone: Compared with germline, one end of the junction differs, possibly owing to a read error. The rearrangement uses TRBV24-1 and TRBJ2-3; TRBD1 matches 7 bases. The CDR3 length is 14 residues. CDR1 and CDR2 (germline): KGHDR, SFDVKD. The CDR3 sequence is CATSDRVNTDTQYF. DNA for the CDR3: TGTGCCACCAGCGACAGGGTTAACACAGATACGCAGTACTTT.

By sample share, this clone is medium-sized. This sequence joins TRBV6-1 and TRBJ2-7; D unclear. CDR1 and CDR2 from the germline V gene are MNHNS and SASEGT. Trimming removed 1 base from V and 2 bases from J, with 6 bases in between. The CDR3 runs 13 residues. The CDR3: CASSEGPPYEQYF. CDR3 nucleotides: TGTGCCAGCAGTGAAGGGCCGCCCTACGAGCAGTACTTC.

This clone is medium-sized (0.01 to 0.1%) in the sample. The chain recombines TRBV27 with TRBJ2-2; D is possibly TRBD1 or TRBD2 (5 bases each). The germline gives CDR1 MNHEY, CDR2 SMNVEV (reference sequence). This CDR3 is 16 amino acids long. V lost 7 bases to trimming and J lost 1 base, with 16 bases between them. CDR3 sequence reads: CASIGADGLNTGELFF. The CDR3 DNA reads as TGTGCCAGCATCGGGGCGGACGGACTGAACACCGGGGAGCTGTTTTTT.

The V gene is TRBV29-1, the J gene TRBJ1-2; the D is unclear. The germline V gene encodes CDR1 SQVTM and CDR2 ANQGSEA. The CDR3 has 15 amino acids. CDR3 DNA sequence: TGCAGAGTTACCGCCGTTCCCTCCGGAGTTGGTGGCTACACCTTC. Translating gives CRVTAVPSGVGGYTF.

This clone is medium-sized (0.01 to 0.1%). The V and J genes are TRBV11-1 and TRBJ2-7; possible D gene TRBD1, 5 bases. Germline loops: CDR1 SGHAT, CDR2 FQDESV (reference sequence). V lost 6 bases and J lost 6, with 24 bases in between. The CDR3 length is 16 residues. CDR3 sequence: CASSVVGGAGKGEQYF. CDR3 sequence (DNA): TGTGCCAGCAGTGTGGTTGGTGGGGCAGGAAAAGGCGAGCAGTACTTC.

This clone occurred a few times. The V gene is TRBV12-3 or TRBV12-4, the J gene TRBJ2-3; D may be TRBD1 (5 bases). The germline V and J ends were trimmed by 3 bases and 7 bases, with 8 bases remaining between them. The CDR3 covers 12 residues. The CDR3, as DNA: TGTGCCAGCAGTTTCAGGGCATATACGCAGTATTTT. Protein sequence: CASSFRAYTQYF.

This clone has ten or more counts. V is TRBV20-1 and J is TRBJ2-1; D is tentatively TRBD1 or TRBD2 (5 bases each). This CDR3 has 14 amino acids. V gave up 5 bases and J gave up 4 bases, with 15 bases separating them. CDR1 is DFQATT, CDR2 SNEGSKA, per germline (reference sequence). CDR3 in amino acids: CSAGGERGYNEQFF. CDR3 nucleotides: TGCAGTGCTGGGGGTGAGCGTGGGTACAATGAGCAGTTCTTC.

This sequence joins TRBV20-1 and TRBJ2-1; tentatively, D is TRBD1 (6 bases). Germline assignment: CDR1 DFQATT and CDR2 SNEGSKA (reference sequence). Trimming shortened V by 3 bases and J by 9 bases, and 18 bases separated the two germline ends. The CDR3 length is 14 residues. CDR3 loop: CSASWRARGTEQFF. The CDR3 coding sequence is TGCAGTGCTAGCTGGCGGGCGAGGGGGACTGAGCAGTTCTTC.

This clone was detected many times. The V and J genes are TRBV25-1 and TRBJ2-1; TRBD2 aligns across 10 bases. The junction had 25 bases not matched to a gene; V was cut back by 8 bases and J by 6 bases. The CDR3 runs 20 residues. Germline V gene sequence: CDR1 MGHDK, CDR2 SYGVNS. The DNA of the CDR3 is TGTGCCAGCGACCGTTCGACAGGGGTGAGCCTAGCGGGAGAGGGCAATGAGCAGTTCTTC. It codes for CASDRSTGVSLAGEGNEQFF.

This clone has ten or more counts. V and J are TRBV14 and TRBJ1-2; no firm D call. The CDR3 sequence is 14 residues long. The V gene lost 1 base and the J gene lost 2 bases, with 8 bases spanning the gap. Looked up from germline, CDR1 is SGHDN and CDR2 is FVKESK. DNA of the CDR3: TGTGCCAGCAGCCAAGTCGGCCAGAACTATGGCTACACCTTC. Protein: CASSQVGQNYGYTF.

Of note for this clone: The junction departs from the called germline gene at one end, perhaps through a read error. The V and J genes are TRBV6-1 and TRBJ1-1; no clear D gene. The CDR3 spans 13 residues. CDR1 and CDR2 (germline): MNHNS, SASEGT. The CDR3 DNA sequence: TGTGCCAGCAGCGAAGCCCTTCGCACTGAAGCTTTCTTT. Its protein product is CASSEALRTEAFF.

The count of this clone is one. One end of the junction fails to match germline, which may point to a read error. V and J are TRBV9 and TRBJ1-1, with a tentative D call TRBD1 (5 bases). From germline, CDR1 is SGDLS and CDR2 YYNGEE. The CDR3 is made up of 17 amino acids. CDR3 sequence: CASSASPGGVRVTEAFF. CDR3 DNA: TGTGCCAGCAGCGCGTCCCCCGGGGGGGTGCGGGTCACTGAAGCCTTCTTT.

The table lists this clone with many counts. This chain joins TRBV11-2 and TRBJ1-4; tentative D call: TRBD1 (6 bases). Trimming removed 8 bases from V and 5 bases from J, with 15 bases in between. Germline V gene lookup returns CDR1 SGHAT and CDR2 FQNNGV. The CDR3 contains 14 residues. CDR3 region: CASRTGWDNEKLFF. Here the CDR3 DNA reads TGTGCCAGCCGAACAGGGTGGGACAATGAAAAACTGTTTTTT.

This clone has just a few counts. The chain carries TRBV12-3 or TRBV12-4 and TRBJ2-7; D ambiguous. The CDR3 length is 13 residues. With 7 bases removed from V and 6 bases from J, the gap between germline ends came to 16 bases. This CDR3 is CASNIGSFGEQYF. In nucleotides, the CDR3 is TGTGCCAGCAACATAGGTAGTTTCGGCGAGCAGTACTTC.

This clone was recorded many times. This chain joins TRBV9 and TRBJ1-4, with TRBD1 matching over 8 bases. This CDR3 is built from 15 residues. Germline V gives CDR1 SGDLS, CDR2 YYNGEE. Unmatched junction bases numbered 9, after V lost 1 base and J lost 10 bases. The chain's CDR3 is CASSVSFDRGGKLFF. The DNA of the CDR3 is TGTGCCAGCAGCGTAAGTTTCGACAGGGGCGGAAAACTGTTTTTT.

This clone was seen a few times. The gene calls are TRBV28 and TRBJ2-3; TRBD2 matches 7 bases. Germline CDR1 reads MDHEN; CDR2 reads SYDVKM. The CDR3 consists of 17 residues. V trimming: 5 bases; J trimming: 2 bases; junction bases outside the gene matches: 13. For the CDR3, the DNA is TGTGCCAGCAGTCCGGCACGTACTAGCGTGACCACAGATACGCAGTATTTT. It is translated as CASSPARTSVTTDTQYF.

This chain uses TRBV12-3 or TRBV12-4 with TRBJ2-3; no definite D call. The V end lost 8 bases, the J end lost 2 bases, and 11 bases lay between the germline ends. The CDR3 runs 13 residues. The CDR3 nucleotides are TGTGCCAGCCTGTCCCAAAACACAGATACGCAGTATTTT. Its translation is CASLSQNTDTQYF.

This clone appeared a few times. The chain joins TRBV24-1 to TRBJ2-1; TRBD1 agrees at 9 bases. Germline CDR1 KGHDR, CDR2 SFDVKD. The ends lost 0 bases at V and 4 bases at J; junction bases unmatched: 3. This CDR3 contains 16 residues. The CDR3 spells CATSDLPGTGYNEQFF. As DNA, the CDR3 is TGTGCCACCAGTGATTTGCCCGGGACAGGGTACAATGAGCAGTTCTTC.

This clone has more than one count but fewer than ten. CDR3 DNA sequence: TGTGCCAGCAGCACACAGGCTGACCGAAACACCATATATTTT. It encodes CASSTQADRNTIYF. The J gene is TRBJ1-3, the V gene TRBV2, with D possibly being TRBD1 (5 bases). Trimming took 6 bases from V and 5 from J, leaving 14 bases between them. Germline loops: CDR1 SNHLY, CDR2 FYNNEI. The CDR3 length is 14 residues.

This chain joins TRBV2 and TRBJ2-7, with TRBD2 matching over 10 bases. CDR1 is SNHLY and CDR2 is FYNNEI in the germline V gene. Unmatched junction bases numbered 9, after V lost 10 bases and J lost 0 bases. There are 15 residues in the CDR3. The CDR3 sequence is CANIPIAGGSYEQYF. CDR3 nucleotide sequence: TGTGCCAACATCCCCATAGCGGGAGGCTCCTACGAGCAGTACTTC.

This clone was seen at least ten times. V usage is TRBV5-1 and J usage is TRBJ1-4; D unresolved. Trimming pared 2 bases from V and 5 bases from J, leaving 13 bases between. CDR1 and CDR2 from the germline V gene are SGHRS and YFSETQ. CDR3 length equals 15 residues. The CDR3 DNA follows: TGCGCCAGCAGCTTCCTCGGGCCCAAGAATGAAAAACTGTTTTTT. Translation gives CASSFLGPKNEKLFF.

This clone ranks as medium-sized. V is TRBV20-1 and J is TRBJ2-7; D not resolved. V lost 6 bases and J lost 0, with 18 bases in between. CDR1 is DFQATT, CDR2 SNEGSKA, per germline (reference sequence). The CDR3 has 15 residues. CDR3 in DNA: TGCAGTGCCCCAACACGAGTCGGAGTCTCCTACGAGCAGTACTTC. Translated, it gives CSAPTRVGVSYEQYF.

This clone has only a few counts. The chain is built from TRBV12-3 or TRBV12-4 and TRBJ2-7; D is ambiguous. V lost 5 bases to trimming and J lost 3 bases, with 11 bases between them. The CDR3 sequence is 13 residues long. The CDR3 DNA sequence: TGTGCCAGCAGTAGTGGTACCGACTACGAGCAGTACTTC. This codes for CASSSGTDYEQYF.